The 12 T cell receptor beta chains below all came from one sample that was sequenced in a study of T cell responses to AZD1222 COVID-19 vaccine. Generated by immunoSEQ multiplex PCR, the TCRdb table keeps only in-frame clones and is missing some. This table holds 90,000 to 120,000 clones, 70% to 90% found once. The sample was peripheral blood, taken 28 days after the second AZD1222 dose. These receptors all stem from an adult who received the AZD1222 COVID-19 vaccine.

This chain uses TRBV11-2 with TRBJ2-7; possible D gene TRBD1, 6 bases. The CDR3 contains 16 residues. V lost 0 bases and J 2 bases, leaving 14 bases between the germline ends. The germline gives CDR1 SGHAT, CDR2 FQNNGV. The CDR3 spells CASSLDTTGFTYEQYF. The CDR3, as DNA: TGTGCCAGCAGCTTAGATACGACAGGTTTTACCTACGAGCAGTACTTC.

This clone appeared a single time. The genes are TRBV28 and TRBJ1-1; no clear D gene. CDR3 length equals 14 residues. Germline V gene data show CDR1 as MDHEN and CDR2 as SYDVKM. V dropped 1 base and J dropped 5 bases, with 11 bases sitting between them. This CDR3 reads CASSLYQERTEAFF. The CDR3 DNA is TGTGCCAGCAGTTTATATCAGGAAAGGACTGAAGCTTTCTTT.

This clone was seen more than once but under ten times. The J gene is TRBJ2-2, the V gene TRBV7-2; maybe TRBD2 (5 bases). Germline V CDR1 and CDR2: SGHTA, FQGNSA. This CDR3 region has 15 residues. V was pared by 5 bases and J by 4 bases, with 14 bases between. CDR3 DNA: TGTGCCAGCAGCCCCTTAGCGAGTGGCACCGGGGAGCTGTTTTTT. Its protein product is CASSPLASGTGELFF.

This sequence joins TRBV7-6 and TRBJ2-7, with TRBD2 matching 8 bases. Germline CDR1 SGHVS, CDR2 FNYEAQ. The CDR3 length is 17 residues. V was clipped by 1 base and J by 6 bases; unmatched bases: 14. The CDR3 is CASSLDPLARGAGEQYF. Written as DNA, the CDR3 is TGTGCCAGCAGCTTAGACCCTCTTGCGCGGGGGGCGGGCGAGCAGTACTTC.

The chain has TRBV7-2 and TRBJ2-5, with TRBD1 as a possible D gene (6 bases). This CDR3 comprises 18 residues. The germline V and J ends were trimmed by 5 bases and 9 bases, with 31 bases remaining between them. Looked up from germline, CDR1 is SGHTA and CDR2 is FQGNSA. CDR3 nucleotides: TGTGCCAGCAGCCAGATGGGGGCCGGCGGCTCGAATGGCAGGGCCCAGTACTTC. This gives the protein CASSQMGAGGSNGRAQYF.

This rearrangement joins TRBV5-4 to TRBJ2-7; D gene ambiguous. CDR3 length equals 15 residues. Trimming took off 4 bases at V and 0 bases at J, with 14 bases between the two ends. In germline, CDR1 is SGHNT, CDR2 YYREEE (reference sequence). CDR3 loop: CASSRSAQSSYEQYF. CDR3 DNA sequence: TGTGCCAGCAGCCGATCGGCCCAGAGCTCCTACGAGCAGTACTTC.

The CDR3 DNA follows: TGTGCCAGCAGTTTTAGCCGTCCCACTAATCAGCCCCAGCATTTT. Translation: CASSFSRPTNQPQHF. The rearrangement uses TRBV27 and TRBJ1-5; D not resolved. In germline, CDR1 is MNHEY, CDR2 SMNVEV (reference sequence). V was trimmed by 3 bases and J by 4 bases, leaving 13 bases between them. The length of the CDR3 is 15 residues.

This clone has just one count. This chain connects TRBV9 to TRBJ1-1; no clear D. The CDR3 length is 16 residues. The V and J ends lost 4 bases and 0 bases respectively, with 16 bases between them. Germline V gene sequence: CDR1 SGDLS, CDR2 YYNGEE. The CDR3 DNA is TGTGCCAGCAGCTCAGCGACGGACGGCCTGAACACTGAAGCTTTCTTT. Its protein product is CASSSATDGLNTEAFF.

V usage is TRBV7-6 and J usage is TRBJ1-1; 7 nucleotides match TRBD1. After removal of 2 bases from V and 4 bases from J, the junction contained 7 bases not matched to a gene. The germline V gene encodes CDR1 SGHVS and CDR2 FNYEAQ. The CDR3 length is 15 residues. The CDR3 protein is CASSLSTGFGTEAFF. CDR3 in DNA: TGTGCCAGCAGCTTATCGACAGGGTTCGGCACTGAAGCTTTCTTT.

The chain uses TRBV7-6 and TRBJ2-2; unclear D gene. Germline V lookup: CDR1 SGHVS, CDR2 FNYEAQ. The CDR3 contains 12 residues. V was pared by 1 base and J by 6 bases, with 3 bases between. The CDR3 protein is CASSLGAGELFF. CDR3 bases: TGTGCCAGCAGCTTAGGGGCCGGGGAGCTGTTTTTT.

J is TRBJ1-5 and V is TRBV5-1; D might be TRBD1 (5 bases). Between the trimmed V and J ends, which lost 2 bases and 4 bases, there was a span of 10 bases. The CDR3 is 14 residues long. The germline V gene encodes CDR1 SGHRS and CDR2 YFSETQ. DNA for the CDR3: TGCGCCAGCAGCTTCGACAGTGGGAATCAGCCCCAGCATTTT. It encodes CASSFDSGNQPQHF.

The rearrangement links TRBV2 to TRBJ2-2; D tentatively fits TRBD1 or TRBD2 (6 bases each). V was pared by 3 bases and J by 7 bases, with 15 bases between. CDR1 and CDR2 from the germline V gene are SNHLY and FYNNEI. The CDR3 sequence is 15 residues long. CDR3 nucleotide sequence: TGTGCCAGCAGTGAGTCGAGGGGGGCCGACGGGGAGCTGTTTTTT. Its translation is CASSESRGADGELFF.